Each of the 28 T cell receptor beta chains below was sequenced from the same sample in a study of T cell responses to AZD1222 COVID-19 vaccine. Profiled with immunoSEQ multiplex PCR; TCRdb holds only in-frame clones, not every one. This table holds some 120,000 clones, roughly 87% found once. Source: peripheral blood, taken on day 0 of AZD1222 vaccination. The receptors here all came from an adult in good health.

This chain uses TRBV19 with TRBJ1-2, with TRBD1 identical over 7 bases. Trimming took 6 bases from V and 0 from J; bases not matched to a gene: 7. The CDR3 covers 15 residues. Germline CDR1 and CDR2: LNHDA and SQIVND (reference sequence). CDR3 region: CASSIGTVANYGYTF. In DNA, the CDR3 is TGTGCCAGTAGCATCGGGACAGTAGCTAACTATGGCTACACCTTC.

This clone was picked up one time. V and J are TRBV4-3 and TRBJ1-3; weak D call: TRBD1 (6 bases). V was trimmed by 4 bases and J by 0 bases, leaving 13 bases between them. Per the germline V gene, CDR1 is LGHNA and CDR2 is YSLEER. The CDR3 contains 16 residues. This CDR3 is CASSLSGANSGNTIYF. CDR3 sequence (DNA): TGCGCCAGCAGCCTTTCAGGGGCTAACTCTGGAAACACCATATATTTT.

The chain employs TRBV5-1 and TRBJ2-2; a possible D gene is TRBD2 (6 bases). The CDR3 spans 17 residues. Trimming removed 0 bases from V and 4 bases from J, with 16 bases in between. The germline V gene encodes CDR1 SGHRS and CDR2 YFSETQ. Here the CDR3 DNA reads TGCGCCAGCAGCTTGGCCTGGGGGACTCTAGGCACCGGGGAGCTGTTTTTT. Its translation is CASSLAWGTLGTGELFF.

The V and J genes are TRBV7-9 and TRBJ1-2, with a weak D call TRBD1 (6 bases). The ends were cut back, 5 bases at V and 5 bases at J, with 21 bases in the middle. CDR1 and CDR2 (germline): SEHNR, FQNEAQ (reference sequence). The CDR3 consists of 16 residues. In nucleotides, the CDR3 is TGTGCCAGCAGCAAGGGGGAACCCCCCGAGGTATATGGCTACACCTTC. It translates to CASSKGEPPEVYGYTF.

In its sample, this clone was seen once. This chain joins TRBV4-1 and TRBJ2-7; 9 bases are shared with TRBD1. Germline V gene data show CDR1 as MGHRA and CDR2 as YSYEKL. Trimming at V came to 1 base and at J to 4 bases, leaving 5 bases not matched to a gene. CDR3 length equals 15 residues. CDR3 protein: CASSQVDRGGYEQYF. The CDR3 DNA follows: TGCGCCAGCAGCCAAGTAGACAGGGGGGGTTACGAGCAGTACTTC.

This chain joins TRBV6-5 and TRBJ2-7; D may be TRBD2 (6 bases). Trimming cost V 6 bases and J 11 bases, with 17 bases left between them. CDR3 length: 12 residues. The germline V gene encodes CDR1 MNHEY and CDR2 SVGAGI. In DNA form, the CDR3 reads TGTGCCAGCAGCCCCCGGCCGAGGGAGGAGTACTTC. This sequence encodes CASSPRPREEYF.

V usage is TRBV3-1 (or the pseudogene TRBV3-2) and J usage is TRBJ2-3; D is possibly TRBD1 or TRBD2 (6 bases each). V lost 4 bases, J lost 1 base, and 15 bases lay in between. CDR1 LGHDT and CDR2 YNNKEL come from the germline V gene (reference sequence). CDR3 length equals 16 residues. The CDR3, as DNA: TGTGCCAGCAGCCCAGTGGGGGCTAGCGGCACAGATACGCAGTATTTT. Amino acids: CASSPVGASGTDTQYF.

The rearrangement links TRBV27 to TRBJ1-1; D ambiguous. The germline CDR1 and CDR2 sequences are MNHEY and SMNVEV (reference sequence). The CDR3 consists of 14 residues. V was shortened by 5 bases and J by 1 base, with 11 bases between the two germline ends. The DNA of the CDR3 is TGTGCCAGCAGTAAAAGGACGGCGAACACTGAAGCTTTCTTT. It codes for CASSKRTANTEAFF.

This chain links TRBV6-5 with TRBJ2-5; 7 bases are shared with TRBD1. V was clipped by 11 bases and J by 5 bases; unmatched bases: 11. Germline V gene lookup returns CDR1 MNHEY and CDR2 SVGAGI. This CDR3 has 13 amino acids. The CDR3 region is CAGAADRRETQYF. CDR3 nucleotides: TGTGCCGGGGCAGCGGACAGGCGGGAGACCCAGTACTTC.

J is TRBJ1-6 and V is TRBV21-1. TRBV21-1 is recorded as a pseudogene. This CDR3 has 16 amino acids. Here the CDR3 reads CASSGEGPGINSPLHF. CDR3 nucleotide sequence: TGTGCCAGCAGCGGAGAAGGTCCGGGCATAAATTCACCCCTCCACTTT.

V usage is TRBV11-2 and J usage is TRBJ2-1; 8 bases map to TRBD2. This CDR3 is built from 17 residues. CDR1 and CDR2 from the germline V gene are SGHAT and FQNNGV. V was pared by 5 bases and J by 4 bases, with 13 bases of the junction left unmatched. The DNA for the CDR3 is TGTGCCAGCAGCCCCCGCGGGGGGCCAGCGGCATACAATGAGCAGTTCTTC. Translating it yields CASSPRGGPAAYNEQFF.

The CDR3 sequence: CASSRGRRKDQPQHF. The CDR3, as DNA: TGTGCCAGCAGCCGAGGGAGGAGAAAGGATCAGCCCCAGCATTTT. The rearrangement joins TRBV3-1 (or the pseudogene TRBV3-2) to TRBJ1-5, with D unclear. The length of the CDR3 is 15 residues. Germline assignment: CDR1 LGHDT and CDR2 YNNKEL (reference sequence). Trimming removed 4 bases from V and 5 bases from J, with 15 bases in between.

The rearrangement joins TRBV19 to TRBJ1-2; D perhaps matches TRBD1 (5 bases). In germline, CDR1 is LNHDA, CDR2 SQIVND (reference sequence). The CDR3 has 12 residues. V was shortened by 3 bases and J by 6 bases, with 8 bases between the two germline ends. The CDR3 region is CASSIGRDGYTF. In DNA, the CDR3 is TGTGCCAGTAGTATCGGCAGGGATGGCTACACCTTC. The full variable domain, rest sourced from reference TRBV19 and TRBJ1-2, is DGGITQSPKYLFRKEGQNVTLSCEQNLNHDAMYWYRQDPGQGLRLIYYSQIVNDFQKGDIAEGYSVSREKKESFPLTVTSAQKNPTAFYLCASSIGRDGYTFGSGTRLTVV.

V gene TRBV19 combines with J gene TRBJ1-3, with 8 nucleotides matching TRBD1. Germline V lookup: CDR1 LNHDA, CDR2 SQIVND (reference sequence). This CDR3 spans 13 amino acids. Unmatched junction bases numbered 3, after V lost 9 bases and J lost 2 bases. The CDR3 DNA sequence: TGTGCCAGCCTGGACAGGGCTGGAAACACCATATATTTT. This sequence encodes CASLDRAGNTIYF.

The sample holds one count of this clone. The V gene is TRBV7-2, the J gene TRBJ2-7, with D possibly TRBD2 on 7 matching bases. CDR1 is SGHTA, CDR2 FQGNSA, per germline. The CDR3 runs 18 residues. The ends were cut back, 4 bases at V and 4 bases at J, with 26 bases in the middle. In DNA form, the CDR3 reads TGTGCCAGCAGCTACGACCACCGCCCGGGGGGCGTTAGGTACGAGCAGTACTTC. It specifies CASSYDHRPGGVRYEQYF.

The chain carries TRBV29-1 and TRBJ1-2; TRBD1 agrees at 7 bases. This CDR3 has 17 residues. CDR1 and CDR2 from the germline V gene are SQVTM and ANQGSEA. Trimming cost V 6 bases and J 2 bases; bases outside gene matches: 18. The CDR3: CSVPGSTTGQLNYGYTF. CDR3 nucleotide sequence: TGCAGCGTCCCCGGCAGTACAACGGGACAGCTCAACTATGGCTACACCTTC.

The chain is built from TRBV7-6 and TRBJ1-3, with 8 bases matching TRBD1. Germline-derived CDR1 and CDR2 are SGHVS and FNYEAQ. Unmatched junction bases numbered 4, after V lost 9 bases and J lost 0 bases. The CDR3 loop spans 14 amino acids. CDR3 residues: CASGQGNSGNTIYF. CDR3 coding DNA: TGTGCCAGTGGACAGGGAAACTCTGGAAACACCATATATTTT.

This clone was recorded only once. The V gene is TRBV5-1, the J gene TRBJ1-3; D not resolved. This CDR3 is 14 amino acids long. From germline, CDR1 is SGHRS and CDR2 YFSETQ. The V end was cut by 2 bases, the J end by 4 bases, with 10 bases between. The DNA of the CDR3 is TGCGCCAGCAGCTTAGGGCCTCGAGGAAACACCATATATTTT. As protein: CASSLGPRGNTIYF.

The chain links TRBV7-9 to TRBJ2-7; a weak D match, TRBD1 (6 bases). From germline, CDR1 is SEHNR and CDR2 FQNEAQ (reference sequence). The germline V and J ends were trimmed by 2 bases and 3 bases, with 17 bases remaining between them. This CDR3 has 16 amino acids. The CDR3 nucleotides are TGTGCCAGCAGCTTATCGTACGGGCAGGGGCTCTACGAGCAGTACTTC. Its protein product is CASSLSYGQGLYEQYF.

The chain combines TRBV7-9 with TRBJ2-7, with 7 nucleotides matching TRBD1. The germline V gene has CDR1 SEHNR and CDR2 FQNEAQ (reference sequence). After removal of 6 bases from V and 0 bases from J, the junction contained 8 bases not matched to a gene. The CDR3 loop spans 15 amino acids. CDR3 sequence (DNA): TGTGCCAGCAGTTCGACCGGACAGGCCTCCTACGAGCAGTACTTC. Translating it yields CASSSTGQASYEQYF.

The V gene is TRBV28, the J gene TRBJ2-2; the match to TRBD1 covers 9 bases. Germline trimming cut 1 base from V and 7 bases from J; bases unmatched to any gene: 4. This CDR3 has 15 amino acids. Germline V gene sequence: CDR1 MDHEN, CDR2 SYDVKM. The CDR3 spells CASSLSGTGFGELFF. CDR3 nucleotide sequence: TGTGCCAGCAGTTTATCCGGGACAGGGTTCGGGGAGCTGTTTTTT. Based on the CDR3 plus reference TRBV28 and TRBJ2-2, the full variable domain is DVKVTQSSRYLVKRTGEKVFLECVQDMDHENMFWYRQDPGLGLRLIYFSYDVKMKEKGDIPEGYSVSREKKERFSLILESASTNQTSMYLCASSLSGTGFGELFFGEGSRLTVL.

The V call is TRBV11-2, the J call TRBJ2-1; D is undetermined. Trimming took off 4 bases at V and 0 bases at J, with 13 bases between the two ends. Germline CDR1 is SGHAT and CDR2 is FQNNGV. The CDR3 has 16 residues. The CDR3 here is CASSYKEFSSYNEQFF. For the CDR3, the DNA is TGTGCCAGCAGCTATAAGGAATTCAGCTCCTACAATGAGCAGTTCTTC.

J is TRBJ1-2 and V is TRBV3-1 (or the pseudogene TRBV3-2); a possible D gene is TRBD1 (6 bases). The CDR3 has 15 residues. Trimming left V 0 bases short and J 8 bases short, with 16 bases between. Germline V lookup: CDR1 LGHDT, CDR2 YNNKEL (reference sequence). Here the CDR3 reads CASSQDLSGGRGYTF. CDR3 bases: TGTGCCAGCAGCCAAGATCTCTCGGGGGGGCGCGGCTACACCTTC.

There are a few counts of this clone. The rearrangement joins TRBV19 to TRBJ2-7; D is unclear. The germline V and J ends were trimmed by 1 base and 3 bases, with 10 bases remaining between them. The CDR3 spans 14 residues. Germline values: CDR1 LNHDA, CDR2 SQIVND (reference sequence). As DNA, the CDR3 is TGTGCCAGTAGTATAGGCGGCCAAAACTACGAGCAGTACTTC. This gives the protein CASSIGGQNYEQYF.

V usage is TRBV19 and J usage is TRBJ2-7; tentatively, D is TRBD1 or TRBD2 (5 bases each). The CDR3 is 18 amino acids. CDR1 is LNHDA and CDR2 is SQIVND in the germline V gene (reference sequence). Trimming took 2 bases from V and 4 from J, leaving 24 bases between them. The CDR3 region has the DNA TGTGCCAGTAGTATAACTAGACAGTCCTGGGTGGATACGTACGAGCAGTACTTC. This codes for CASSITRQSWVDTYEQYF.

The rearrangement links TRBV11-2 to TRBJ2-7; D call uncertain. Trimming pared 6 bases from V and 3 bases from J, leaving 9 bases between. Germline V gene data show CDR1 as SGHAT and CDR2 as FQNNGV. The CDR3 runs 12 residues. In nucleotides, the CDR3 is TGTGCCAGCAGACTGATGGACTACGAGCAGTACTTC. This gives the protein CASRLMDYEQYF.

The rearrangement uses TRBV5-6 and TRBJ1-5; tentatively, D is TRBD1 (5 bases). V was shortened by 1 base and J by 2 bases, with 7 bases between the two germline ends. The CDR3 is 14 amino acids. The germline V gene has CDR1 SGHDT and CDR2 YYEEEE. The CDR3 region has the DNA TGTGCCAGCAGCTTGACAGGTCGCAATCAGCCCCAGCATTTT. This codes for CASSLTGRNQPQHF.

The chain employs TRBV6-6 and TRBJ1-6; no firm D call. CDR3 length: 15 amino acids. Trimming took 7 bases from V and 1 from J, leaving 11 bases between them. The germline V gene encodes CDR1 MNHNY and CDR2 SVGAGI (reference sequence). The CDR3 coding sequence is TGTGCCAGCACCCCCGACCAGTCCTATAATTCACCCCTCCACTTT. Translation: CASTPDQSYNSPLHF.